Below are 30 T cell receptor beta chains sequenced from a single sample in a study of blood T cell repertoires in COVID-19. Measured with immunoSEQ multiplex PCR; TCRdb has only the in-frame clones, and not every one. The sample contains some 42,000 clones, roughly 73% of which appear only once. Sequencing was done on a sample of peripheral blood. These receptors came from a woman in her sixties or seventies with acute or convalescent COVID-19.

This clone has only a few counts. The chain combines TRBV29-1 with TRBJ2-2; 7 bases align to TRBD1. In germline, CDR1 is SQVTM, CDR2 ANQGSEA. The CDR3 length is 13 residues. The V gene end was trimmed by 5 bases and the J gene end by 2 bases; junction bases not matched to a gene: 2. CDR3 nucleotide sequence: TGCAGCGTTACAGGGGTTAACACCGGGGAGCTGTTTTTT. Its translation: CSVTGVNTGELFF.

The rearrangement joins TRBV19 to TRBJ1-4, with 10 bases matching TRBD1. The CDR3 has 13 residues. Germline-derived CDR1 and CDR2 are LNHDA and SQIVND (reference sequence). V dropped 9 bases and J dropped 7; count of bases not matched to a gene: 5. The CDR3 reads CASGQGEGEKLFF. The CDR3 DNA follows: TGTGCCAGCGGACAGGGGGAGGGTGAAAAACTGTTTTTT.

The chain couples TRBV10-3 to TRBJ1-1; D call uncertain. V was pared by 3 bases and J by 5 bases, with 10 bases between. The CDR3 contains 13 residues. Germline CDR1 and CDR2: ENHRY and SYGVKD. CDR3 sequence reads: CAISDWELTEAFF. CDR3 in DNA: TGTGCCATCAGTGATTGGGAGTTGACTGAAGCTTTCTTT.

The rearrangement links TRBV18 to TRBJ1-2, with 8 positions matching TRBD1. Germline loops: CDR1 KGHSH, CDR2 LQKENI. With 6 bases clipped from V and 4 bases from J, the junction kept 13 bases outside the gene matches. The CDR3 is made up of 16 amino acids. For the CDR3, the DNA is TGTGCCAGCTCCGGGAGCCCCGACAGGGGCGGCTATGGCTACACCTTC. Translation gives CASSGSPDRGGYGYTF.

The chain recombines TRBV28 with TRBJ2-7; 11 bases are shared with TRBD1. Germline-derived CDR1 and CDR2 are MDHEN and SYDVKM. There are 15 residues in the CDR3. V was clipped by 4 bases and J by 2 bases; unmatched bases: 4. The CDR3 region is CASSSPGQGAYEQYF. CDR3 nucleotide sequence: TGTGCCAGCAGTTCTCCGGGACAGGGGGCCTACGAGCAGTACTTC.

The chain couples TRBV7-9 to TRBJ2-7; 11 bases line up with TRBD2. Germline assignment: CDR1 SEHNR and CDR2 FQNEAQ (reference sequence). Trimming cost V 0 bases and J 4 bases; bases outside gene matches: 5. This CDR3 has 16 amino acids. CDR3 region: CASSLAVGLAVYEQYF. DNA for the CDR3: TGTGCCAGCAGCTTAGCTGTGGGACTAGCGGTTTACGAGCAGTACTTC. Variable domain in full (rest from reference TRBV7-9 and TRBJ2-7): DTGVSQNPRHKITKRGQNVTFRCDPISEHNRLYWYRQTLGQGPEFLTYFQNEAQLEKSRLLSDRFSAERPKGSFSTLEIQRTEQGDSAMYLCASSLAVGLAVYEQYFGPGTRLTVT.

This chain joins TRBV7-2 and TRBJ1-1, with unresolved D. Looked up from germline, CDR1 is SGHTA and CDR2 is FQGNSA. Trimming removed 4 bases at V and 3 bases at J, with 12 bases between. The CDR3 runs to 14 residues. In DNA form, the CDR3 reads TGTGCCAGCAGCTCAGCCCGGGTTGACACTGAAGCTTTCTTT. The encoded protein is CASSSARVDTEAFF.

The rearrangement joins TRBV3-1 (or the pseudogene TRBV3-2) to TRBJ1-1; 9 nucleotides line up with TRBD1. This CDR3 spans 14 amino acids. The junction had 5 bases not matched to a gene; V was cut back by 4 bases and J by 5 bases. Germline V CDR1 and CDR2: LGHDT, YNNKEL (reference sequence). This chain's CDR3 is CASSRPGTGTEAFF. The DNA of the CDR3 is TGTGCCAGCAGCCGTCCCGGGACAGGGACTGAAGCTTTCTTT.

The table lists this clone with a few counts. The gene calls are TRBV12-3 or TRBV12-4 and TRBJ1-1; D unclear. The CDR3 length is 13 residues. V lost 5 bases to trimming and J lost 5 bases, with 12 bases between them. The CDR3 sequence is CASSQTEVTEAFF. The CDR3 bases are TGTGCCAGCAGTCAGACCGAGGTGACTGAAGCTTTCTTT.

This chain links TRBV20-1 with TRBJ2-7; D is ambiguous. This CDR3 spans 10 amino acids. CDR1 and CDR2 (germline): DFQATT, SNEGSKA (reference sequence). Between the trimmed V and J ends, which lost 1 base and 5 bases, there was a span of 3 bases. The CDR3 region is CSARVNEQYF. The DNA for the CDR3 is TGCAGTGCTAGAGTAAACGAGCAGTACTTC.

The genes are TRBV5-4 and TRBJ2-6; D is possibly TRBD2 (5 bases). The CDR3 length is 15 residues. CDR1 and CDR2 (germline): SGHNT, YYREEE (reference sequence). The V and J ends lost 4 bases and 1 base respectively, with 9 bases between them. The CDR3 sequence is CASSTRGSGANVLTF. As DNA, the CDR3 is TGTGCCAGCAGCACCCGCGGGTCTGGGGCCAACGTCCTGACTTTC.

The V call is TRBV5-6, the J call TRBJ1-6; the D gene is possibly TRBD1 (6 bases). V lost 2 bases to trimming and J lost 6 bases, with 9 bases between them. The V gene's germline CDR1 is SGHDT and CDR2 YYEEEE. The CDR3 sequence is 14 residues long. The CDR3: CASSLGGANSPLHF. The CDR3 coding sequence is TGTGCCAGCAGCTTAGGGGGGGCTAATTCACCCCTCCACTTT.

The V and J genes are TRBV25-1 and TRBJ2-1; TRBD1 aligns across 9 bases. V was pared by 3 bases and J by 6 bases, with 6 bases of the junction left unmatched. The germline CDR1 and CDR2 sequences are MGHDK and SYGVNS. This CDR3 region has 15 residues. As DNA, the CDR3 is TGTGCCAGCAGTGATCCCGGGACAGGGTTCAATGAGCAGTTCTTC. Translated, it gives CASSDPGTGFNEQFF.

The CDR3 DNA reads TGTGCCAGCAGCGTACGCAGGGATGGAAACACCATATATTTT. Protein: CASSVRRDGNTIYF. The V and J genes are TRBV9 and TRBJ1-3; maybe TRBD1 (5 bases). Germline CDR1 is SGDLS and CDR2 is YYNGEE. V lost 1 base to trimming and J lost 3 bases, with 8 bases between them. The CDR3 is 14 residues long.

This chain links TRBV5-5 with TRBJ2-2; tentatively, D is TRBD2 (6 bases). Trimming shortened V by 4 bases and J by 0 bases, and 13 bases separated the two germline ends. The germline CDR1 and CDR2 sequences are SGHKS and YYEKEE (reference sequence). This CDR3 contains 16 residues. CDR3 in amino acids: CASSLRRGSNTGELFF. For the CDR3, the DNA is TGTGCCAGCAGCCTCAGGCGGGGCTCGAACACCGGGGAGCTGTTTTTT.

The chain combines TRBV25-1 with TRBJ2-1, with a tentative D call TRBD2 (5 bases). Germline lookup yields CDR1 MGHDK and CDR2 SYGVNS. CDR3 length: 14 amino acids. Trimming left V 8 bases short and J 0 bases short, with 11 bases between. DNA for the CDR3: TGTGCCAGCCGGCCGGGGAGCTCCTACAATGAGCAGTTCTTC. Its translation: CASRPGSSYNEQFF.

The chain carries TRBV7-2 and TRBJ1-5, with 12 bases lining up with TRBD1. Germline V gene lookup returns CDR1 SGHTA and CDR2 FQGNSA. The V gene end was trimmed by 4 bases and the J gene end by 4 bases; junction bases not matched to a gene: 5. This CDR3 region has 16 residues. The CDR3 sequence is CASSSGTGGFNQPQHF. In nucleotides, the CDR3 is TGTGCCAGCAGCTCAGGGACAGGGGGCTTTAATCAGCCCCAGCATTTT.

CDR3 DNA sequence: TGCGCCAGCAGCTTGGAGGCGGGCTATGGCTACACCTTC. This translates into CASSLEAGYGYTF. The chain uses TRBV5-1 and TRBJ1-2; no reliable D call. Looked up from germline, CDR1 is SGHRS and CDR2 is YFSETQ. This CDR3 is 13 amino acids long. The V gene lost 0 bases and the J gene lost 4 bases, with 7 bases spanning the gap.

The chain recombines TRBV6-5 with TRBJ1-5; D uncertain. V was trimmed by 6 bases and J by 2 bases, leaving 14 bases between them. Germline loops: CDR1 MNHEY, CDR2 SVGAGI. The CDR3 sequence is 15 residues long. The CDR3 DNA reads TGTGCCAGCAGCCCCGGTTTCGGTGGCAATCAGCCCCAGCATTTT. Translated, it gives CASSPGFGGNQPQHF.

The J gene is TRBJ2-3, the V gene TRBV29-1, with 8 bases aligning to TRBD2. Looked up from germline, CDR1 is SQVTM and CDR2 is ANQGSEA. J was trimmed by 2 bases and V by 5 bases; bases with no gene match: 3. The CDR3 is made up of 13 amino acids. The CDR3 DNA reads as TGCAGCGTTCCCGGGGGGGACACAGATACGCAGTATTTT. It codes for CSVPGGDTDTQYF.

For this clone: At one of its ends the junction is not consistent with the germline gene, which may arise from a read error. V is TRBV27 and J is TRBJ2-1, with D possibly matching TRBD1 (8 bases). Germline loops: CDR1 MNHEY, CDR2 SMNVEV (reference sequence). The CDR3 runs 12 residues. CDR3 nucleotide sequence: TGTGCCAGCAGGGAAAGGACAGGGAGGGTGCTCTTC. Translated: CASRERTGRVLF.

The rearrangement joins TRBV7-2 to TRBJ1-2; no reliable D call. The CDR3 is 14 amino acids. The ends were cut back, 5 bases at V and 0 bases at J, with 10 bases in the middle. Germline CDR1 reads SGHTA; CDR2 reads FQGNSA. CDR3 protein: CASSHRGPNYGYTF. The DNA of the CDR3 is TGTGCCAGCAGCCACCGAGGTCCTAACTATGGCTACACCTTC. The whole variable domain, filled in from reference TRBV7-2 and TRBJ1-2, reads GAGVSQSPSNKVTEKGKDVELRCDPISGHTALYWYRQSLGQGLEFLIYFQGNSAPDKSGLPSDRFSAERTGGSVSTLTIQRTQQEDSAVYLCASSHRGPNYGYTFGSGTRLTVV.

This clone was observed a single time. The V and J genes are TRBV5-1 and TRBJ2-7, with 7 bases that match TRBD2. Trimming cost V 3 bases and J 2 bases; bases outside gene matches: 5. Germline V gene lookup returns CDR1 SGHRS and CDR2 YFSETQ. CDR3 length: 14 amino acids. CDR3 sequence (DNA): TGCGCCAGCAGCTGGGCGGGGGTTCCCTACGAGCAGTACTTC. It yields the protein CASSWAGVPYEQYF.

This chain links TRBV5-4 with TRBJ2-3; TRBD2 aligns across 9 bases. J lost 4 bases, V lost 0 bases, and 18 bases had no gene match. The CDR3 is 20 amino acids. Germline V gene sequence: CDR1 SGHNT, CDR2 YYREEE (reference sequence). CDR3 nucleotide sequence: TGTGCCAGCAGCTTGGGTTGGCGGGGGGGTAAAAACCCCCACTCAGATACGCAGTATTTT. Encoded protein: CASSLGWRGGKNPHSDTQYF. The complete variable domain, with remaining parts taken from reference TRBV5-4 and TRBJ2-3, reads ETGVTQSPTHLIKTRGQQVTLRCSSQSGHNTVSWYQQALGQGPQFIFQYYREEENGRGNFPPRFSGLQFPNYSSELNVNALELDDSALYLCASSLGWRGGKNPHSDTQYFGPGTRLTVL.

The CDR3 coding sequence is TGTGCCAGCAGCTCCGTGGGGCAGTTGAACACTGAAGCTTTCTTT. It yields the protein CASSSVGQLNTEAFF. The chain links TRBV28 to TRBJ1-1, with D possibly TRBD1 on 5 matching bases. The CDR3 consists of 15 residues. Trimming took 6 bases from V and 0 from J, leaving 14 bases between them. Germline V gives CDR1 MDHEN, CDR2 SYDVKM.

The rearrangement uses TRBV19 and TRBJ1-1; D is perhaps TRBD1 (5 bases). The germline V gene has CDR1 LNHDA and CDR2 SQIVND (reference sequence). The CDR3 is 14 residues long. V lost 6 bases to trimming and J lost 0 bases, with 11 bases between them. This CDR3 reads CASRGGAMNTEAFF. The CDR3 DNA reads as TGTGCCAGTAGGGGTGGGGCCATGAACACTGAAGCTTTCTTT.

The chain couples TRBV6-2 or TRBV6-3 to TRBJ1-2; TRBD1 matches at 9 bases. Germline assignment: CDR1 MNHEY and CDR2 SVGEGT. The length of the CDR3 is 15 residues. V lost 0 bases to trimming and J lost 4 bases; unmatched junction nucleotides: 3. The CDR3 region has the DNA TGTGCCAGCAGTTACTCGACAGGGGGAAGCTATGGCTACACCTTC. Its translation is CASSYSTGGSYGYTF.

DNA for the CDR3: TGTGCCAGCAGCTTAGCCGCAGGGTCGAGGACTGAAGCTTTCTTT. Translation gives CASSLAAGSRTEAFF. V is TRBV7-2 and J is TRBJ1-1; possible D gene TRBD1, 5 bases. Trimming cost V 0 bases and J 5 bases, with 13 bases left between them. Germline V CDR1 and CDR2: SGHTA, FQGNSA. The CDR3 has 15 amino acids.

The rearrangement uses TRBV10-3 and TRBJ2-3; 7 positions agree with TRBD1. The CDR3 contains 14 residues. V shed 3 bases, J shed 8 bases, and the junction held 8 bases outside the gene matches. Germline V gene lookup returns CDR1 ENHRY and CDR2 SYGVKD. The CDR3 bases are TGTGCCATCAGTGATTCGACAGGGTCAGTTACGCAGTATTTT. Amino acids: CAISDSTGSVTQYF.

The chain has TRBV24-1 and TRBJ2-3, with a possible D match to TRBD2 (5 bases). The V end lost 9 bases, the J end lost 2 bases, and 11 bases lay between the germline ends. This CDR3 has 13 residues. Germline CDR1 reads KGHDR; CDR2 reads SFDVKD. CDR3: CATEGSHTDTQYF. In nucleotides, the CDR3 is TGTGCCACCGAGGGTAGCCACACAGATACGCAGTATTTT.